One sample yielded the 3 T cell receptor beta chains listed below, sequenced in a study of a mutant IDH1 vaccine in newly diagnosed glioma. Assay: immunoSEQ multiplex PCR; the TCRdb copy retains only in-frame clones and omits some. The table includes 50,000 to 70,000 clones, approximately 80% detected once. Time point of the sample: week 5, during vaccination. Each dose delivered 300 ug of mutant IDH1 20-mer peptide subcutaneously with imiquimod. No antigen has been assigned to these receptors. Sequenced material: PBMCs, taken from a glioma patient whose treatment included an IDH1 peptide vaccine. The receptor source for this set is a woman between 18 and 30 years old with glioma. Some clones in this sample may be carry-over from other donors' samples.

The chain has TRBV15 and TRBJ1-2; D is ambiguous. V shed 6 bases and J shed 8 bases, with 19 bases lying between them. The CDR3 consists of 14 residues. Germline CDR1 LNHNV, CDR2 YYDKDF (reference sequence). CDR3 coding DNA: TGTGCCACCAGGTCCGATGGGGAGTATAGGGGCTACACCTTC. This sequence encodes CATRSDGEYRGYTF.

This clone was picked up one time. This rearrangement joins TRBV1 to TRBJ2-7; the table calls TRBD2, which could not be checked here. TRBV1 is flagged as a pseudogene. The CDR3 is 18 amino acids. Here the CDR3 reads CTSSQDNLPPSVPYEQYF. DNA of the CDR3: TGCACCAGCAGCCAAGATAACCTACCTCCTAGCGTCCCCTACGAGCAGTACTTC.

J is TRBJ2-2 and V is TRBV29-1, with D tentatively TRBD1 or TRBD2 (5 bases each). Trimming left V 7 bases short and J 0 bases short, with 21 bases between. CDR3 length: 17 amino acids. CDR1 and CDR2 from the germline V gene are SQVTM and ANQGSEA. In nucleotides, the CDR3 is TGCAGCGCCTTCACTTCTAATTTGGGGGCGAACACCGGGGAGCTGTTTTTT. Residues: CSAFTSNLGANTGELFF.